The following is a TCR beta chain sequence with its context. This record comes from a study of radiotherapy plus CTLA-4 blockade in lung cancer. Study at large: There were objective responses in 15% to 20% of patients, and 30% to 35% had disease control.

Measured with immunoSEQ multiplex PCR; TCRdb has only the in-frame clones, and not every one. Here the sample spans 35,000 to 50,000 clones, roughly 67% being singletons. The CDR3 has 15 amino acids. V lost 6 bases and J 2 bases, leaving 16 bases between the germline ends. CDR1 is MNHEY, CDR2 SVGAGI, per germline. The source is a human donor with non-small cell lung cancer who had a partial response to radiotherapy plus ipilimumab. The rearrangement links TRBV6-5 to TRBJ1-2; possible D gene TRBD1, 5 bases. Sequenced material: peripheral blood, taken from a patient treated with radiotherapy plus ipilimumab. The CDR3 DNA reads TGTGCCAGCAGACCTACAGGAAATAAGAACTATGGCTACACCTTC. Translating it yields CASRPTGNKNYGYTF.